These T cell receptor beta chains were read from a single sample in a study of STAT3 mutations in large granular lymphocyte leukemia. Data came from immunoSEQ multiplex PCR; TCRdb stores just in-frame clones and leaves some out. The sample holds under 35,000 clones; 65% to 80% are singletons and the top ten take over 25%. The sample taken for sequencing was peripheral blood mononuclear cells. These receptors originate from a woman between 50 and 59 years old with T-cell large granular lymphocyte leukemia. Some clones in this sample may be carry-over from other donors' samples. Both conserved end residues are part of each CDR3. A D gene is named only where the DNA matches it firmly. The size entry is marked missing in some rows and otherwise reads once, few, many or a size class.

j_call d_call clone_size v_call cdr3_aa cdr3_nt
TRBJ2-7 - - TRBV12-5 CASGLGGGSYEQYF TGTGCTAGTGGTTTGGGGGGAGGTTCCTACGAGCAGTACTTC
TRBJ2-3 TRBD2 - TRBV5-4 CASSLSGASTDTQYF TGTGCCAGCAGCTTGAGCGGGGCTAGCACAGATACGCAGTATTTT
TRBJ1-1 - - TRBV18 CASSPQLGRVDTEAFF TGTGCCAGCTCACCGCAGCTAGGACGGGTGGACACTGAAGCTTTCTTT
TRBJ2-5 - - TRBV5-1 CASSWGQVEAREETQYF TGCGCCAGCAGCTGGGGCCAGGTAGAGGCCAGGGAAGAGACCCAGTACTTC
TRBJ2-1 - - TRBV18 CASSPAAGVLNEQFF TGTGCCAGCTCACCGGCGGCGGGTGTGCTTAATGAGCAGTTCTTC
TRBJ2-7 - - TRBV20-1 CSAEGGYEQYF TGCAGTGCCGAGGGTGGCTACGAGCAGTACTTC
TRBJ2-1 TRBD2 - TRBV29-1 CSVDWLAGRSYNEQFF TGCAGCGTTGACTGGCTAGCGGGACGGTCCTACAATGAGCAGTTCTTC
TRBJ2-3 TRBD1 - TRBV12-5 CASAPGQYTDTQYF TGTGCTAGTGCCCCGGGACAGTACACAGATACGCAGTATTTT
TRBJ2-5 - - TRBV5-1 CASSFRGAGQLLDPTQETQYF TGCGCCAGCAGCTTCAGGGGGGCAGGACAGCTTCTAGACCCGACGCAAGAGACCCAGTACTTC
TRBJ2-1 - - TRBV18 CASSPNLPDEQFF TGTGCCAGCTCACCGAACCTGCCGGATGAGCAGTTCTTC
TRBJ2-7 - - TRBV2 CASSGQGLYEQYF TGTGCCAGCAGCGGGCAGGGGCTCTACGAGCAGTACTTC
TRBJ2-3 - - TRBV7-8 CATAAQAGTADTQYF TGTGCCACCGCCGCGCAGGCGGGGACAGCAGATACGCAGTATTTT
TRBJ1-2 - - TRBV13 CASSLAQALYGYTF TGTGCCAGCAGCTTAGCTCAGGCCCTCTATGGCTACACCTTC
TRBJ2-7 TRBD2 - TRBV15 CATSTGLAAGEQYF TGTGCCACCAGCACAGGACTAGCCGCGGGGGAGCAGTACTTC
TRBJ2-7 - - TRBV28 CASKRGGSTYEQYF TGTGCCAGCAAGAGGGGGGGTTCGACCTACGAGCAGTACTTC
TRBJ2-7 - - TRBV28 CASSLFQGRYEQYF TGTGCCAGCAGTTTATTCCAGGGTCGGTACGAGCAGTACTTC
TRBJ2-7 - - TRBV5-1 CASSLTNYEQYF TGCGCCAGCAGCTTGACAAACTACGAGCAGTACTTC
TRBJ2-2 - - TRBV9 CASSVELFGQLNTGELFF TGTGCCAGCAGCGTAGAATTATTTGGGCAACTGAACACCGGGGAGCTGTTTTTT
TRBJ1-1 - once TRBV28 CASSISDGWTEAFF TGTGCCAGCAGCATTTCGGACGGGTGGACTGAAGCTTTCTTT
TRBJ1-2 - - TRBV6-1 CASSEGAFSYGYTF TGTGCCAGCAGTGAAGGTGCGTTTTCGTATGGCTACACCTTC
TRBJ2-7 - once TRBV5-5 CASRQGNTYEQYF TGTGCCAGCAGACAGGGTAATACCTACGAGCAGTACTTC
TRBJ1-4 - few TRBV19 CASAPGTGNEKLFF TGTGCCAGTGCTCCGGGAACAGGGAATGAAAAACTGTTTTTT
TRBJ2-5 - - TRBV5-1 CASRRDTGGETQYF TGCGCCAGCAGGCGGGACACCGGAGGAGAGACCCAGTACTTC
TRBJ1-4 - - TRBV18 CASSPTRPPIEKLFF TGTGCCAGCTCACCAACTAGGCCCCCTATCGAAAAACTGTTTTTT
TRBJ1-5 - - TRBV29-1 CSVGQGPGQPQHF TGCAGCGTTGGACAAGGGCCCGGTCAGCCCCAGCATTTT
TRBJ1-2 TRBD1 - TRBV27 CASSLTGQYEDGYTF TGTGCCAGCAGTTTAACGGGACAGTACGAGGATGGCTACACCTTC
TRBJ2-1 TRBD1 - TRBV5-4 CASSFTGTGVHEQFF TGTGCCAGCAGCTTTACCGGGACAGGGGTCCATGAGCAGTTCTTC
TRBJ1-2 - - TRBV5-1 CASSLRGALGYTF TGCGCCAGCAGCTTGCGGGGGGCTCTAGGCTACACCTTC
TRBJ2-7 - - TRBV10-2 CASRLGSTSYEQYF TGCGCCAGCAGGCTAGGATCCACAAGCTACGAGCAGTACTTC
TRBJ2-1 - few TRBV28 CASSRTTGRGGNEQFF TGTGCCAGCAGTCGAACTACAGGTAGGGGTGGCAATGAGCAGTTCTTC
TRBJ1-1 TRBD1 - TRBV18 CASSPTGEGTEAFF TGTGCCAGCTCACCCACAGGGGAGGGAACTGAAGCTTTCTTT
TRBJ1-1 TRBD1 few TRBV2 CAWRGQGMSSLNTEAFF TGTGCCTGGCGCGGACAGGGGATGTCGTCCTTAAACACTGAAGCTTTCTTT
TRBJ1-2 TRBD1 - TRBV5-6 CASSLVQGASTDGYTF TGTGCCAGCAGCTTGGTACAGGGGGCCAGCACCGATGGCTACACCTTC
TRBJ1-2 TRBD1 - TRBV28 CASSTWTGKRENYGYTF TGTGCCAGCAGTACCTGGACAGGCAAGCGAGAAAACTATGGCTACACCTTC
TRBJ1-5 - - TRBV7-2 CASSSRRGDQPQHF TGTGCCAGCAGCAGTAGAAGGGGAGATCAGCCCCAGCATTTT
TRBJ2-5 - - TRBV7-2 CASSEQLEETQYF TGTGCCAGCAGCGAGCAGTTAGAAGAGACCCAGTACTTC
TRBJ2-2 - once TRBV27 CASNVGWAGHTGELFF TGTGCCAGCAACGTGGGGTGGGCAGGGCACACCGGGGAGCTGTTTTTT
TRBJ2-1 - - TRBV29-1 CSVEGGRDEQFF TGCAGCGTTGAGGGGGGACGGGATGAGCAGTTCTTC
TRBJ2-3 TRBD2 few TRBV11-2 CASSSPFGTSLAQYF TGTGCCAGCAGCTCCCCCTTCGGGACTAGTTTGGCGCAGTATTTT
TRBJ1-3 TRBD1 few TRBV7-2 CASSLDRGSGNTIYF TGTGCCAGCAGCTTAGACAGGGGCTCTGGAAACACCATATATTTT
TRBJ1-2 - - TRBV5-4 CASSFLDRARGYTF TGTGCCAGCAGCTTCTTGGACAGAGCACGAGGCTACACCTTC
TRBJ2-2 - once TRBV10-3 CAISATGNTGELFF TGTGCCATCAGTGCCACAGGGAACACCGGGGAGCTGTTTTTT
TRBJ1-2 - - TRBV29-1 CSVQDGYTF TGCAGCGTTCAGGATGGCTACACCTTC
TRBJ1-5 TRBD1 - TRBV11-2 CASSQTGDYNQPQHF TGTGCCAGCAGCCAAACAGGGGACTACAATCAGCCCCAGCATTTT
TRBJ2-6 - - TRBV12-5 CASGLVRGGPGANVLTF TGTGCTAGTGGTTTGGTACGAGGTGGTCCTGGGGCCAACGTCCTGACTTTC
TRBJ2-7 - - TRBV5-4 CASSWGPYEQYF TGTGCCAGCAGCTGGGGGCCCTACGAGCAGTACTTC
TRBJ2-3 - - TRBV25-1 CASSDFRGADTQYF TGTGCCAGCAGTGATTTTAGGGGGGCAGATACGCAGTATTTT
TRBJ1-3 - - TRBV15 CATSSDWDTIYF TGTGCCACCAGCAGTGACTGGGACACCATATATTTT